This T cell receptor (beta chain) was captured in a study of early T cells in non-severe SARS-CoV-2 infection. Study-level information: Chains were unpaired, as sequencing was done on bulk RNA from unsorted whole blood. General observations from the study: VDJdb matching skewed toward anti-spike CD8 responses, missing private and CD4 specificities.

Tagging with unique molecular identifiers was applied to individual cDNA molecules. TCRdb recomputed calls from the 5' RACE reads with MiXCR, one row per CDR3 protein. This table has 60,000 to 75,000 distinct CDR3 sequences, over 10% appearing once. As for this clonotype: Its antigen is not identified.

With 0 bases removed from V and 3 bases from J, the gap between germline ends came to 12 bases. Germline CDR1 reads LGHDT; CDR2 reads YNNKEL (reference sequence). This CDR3 is built from 16 residues. The rearrangement uses TRBV3-1 and TRBJ2-1; maybe TRBD2 (5 bases). The sequencing used whole blood, collected at baseline. The sequence came from an adult who was a healthcare worker with PCR-confirmed SARS-CoV-2 infection or an uninfected control (not recorded which). In DNA, the CDR3 is TGTGCCAGCAGCCAAGACGAGGTAGCGTTCTACAATGAGCAGTTCTTC. This gives the protein CASSQDEVAFYNEQFF.